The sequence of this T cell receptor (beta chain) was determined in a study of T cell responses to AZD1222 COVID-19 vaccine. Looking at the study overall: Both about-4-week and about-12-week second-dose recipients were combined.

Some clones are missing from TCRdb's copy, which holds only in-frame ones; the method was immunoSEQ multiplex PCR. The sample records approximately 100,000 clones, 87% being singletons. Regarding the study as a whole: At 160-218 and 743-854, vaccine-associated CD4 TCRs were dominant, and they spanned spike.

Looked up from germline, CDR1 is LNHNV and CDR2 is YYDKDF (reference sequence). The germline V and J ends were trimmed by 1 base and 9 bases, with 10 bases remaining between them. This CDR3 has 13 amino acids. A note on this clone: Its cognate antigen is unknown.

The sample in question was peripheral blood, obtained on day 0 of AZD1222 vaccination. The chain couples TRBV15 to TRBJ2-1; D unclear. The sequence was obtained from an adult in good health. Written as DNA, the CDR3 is TGTGCCACCAGCAGAGTAGGTGTGGGTGAGCAGTTCTTC. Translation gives CATSRVGVGEQFF.